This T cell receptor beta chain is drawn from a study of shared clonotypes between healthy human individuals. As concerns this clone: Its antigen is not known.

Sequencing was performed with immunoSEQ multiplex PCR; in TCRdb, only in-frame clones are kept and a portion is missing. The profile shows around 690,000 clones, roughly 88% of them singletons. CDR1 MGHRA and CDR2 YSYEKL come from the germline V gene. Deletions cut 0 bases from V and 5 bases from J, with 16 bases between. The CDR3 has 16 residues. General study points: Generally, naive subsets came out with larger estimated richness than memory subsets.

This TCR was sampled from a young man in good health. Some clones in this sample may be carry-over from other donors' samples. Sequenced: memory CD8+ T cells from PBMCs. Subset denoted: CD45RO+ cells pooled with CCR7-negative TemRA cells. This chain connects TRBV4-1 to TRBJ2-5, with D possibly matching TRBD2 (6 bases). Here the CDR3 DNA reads TGCGCCAGCAGCCAAGATCGGGCCAGGGCGGGGGAGACCCAGTACTTC. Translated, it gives CASSQDRARAGETQYF.